A selection of T cell receptor beta chains follows, all from one sample in a study of breast tumors, draining lymph nodes, adjacent tissues. Via MiXCR, TCRdb re-called the multiplex PCR reads, giving one row per CDR3 protein. Of tens of thousands of distinct CDR3 sequences listed, 35% to 40% are singletons. The sample comprised breast tumor tissue. The receptors were gathered from a female donor with breast cancer. Some clones in this sample may be carry-over from other donors' samples. CDR3s include the opening cysteine and the closing phenylalanine or tryptophan. The order of the fields is clone size, J gene, V gene, CDR3 length, D gene, CDR3 DNA, CDR3 protein. A D gene is named only where the DNA matches it firmly. For some rows the clone size is stated as once, few or many, or as a class when expanded; others skip it.

many TRBJ1-5 TRBV7-2 15 TRBD1 TGTGCCAGCAGCTTCACGGGACAGGGGAATCAGCCCCAGCATTTT CASSFTGQGNQPQHF
many TRBJ2-3 TRBV7-8 18 TRBD2 TGTGCCAGCAGCTCCGGACTAGCGGGAACTGTTAGCACAGATACGCAGTATTTT CASSSGLAGTVSTDTQYF
many TRBJ2-6 TRBV2 15 - TGTGCCAGCACCCAGGGGATCACTGGGGCCAACGTCCTGACTTTC CASTQGITGANVLTF
many TRBJ2-7 TRBV5-6 17 - TGTGCCAGCAGCTTGTGGGGCGCATCGGGAAGTGGCTACGAGCAGTACTTC CASSLWGASGSGYEQYF
many TRBJ2-2 TRBV5-1 14 - TGCGCCAGCAGCTTCGGGGGTAACACCGGGGAGCTGTTTTTT CASSFGGNTGELFF
- TRBJ2-3 TRBV20-1 13 - TGCAGTGCATATAGGCCGACCACAGATACGCAGTATTTT CSAYRPTTDTQYF
many TRBJ2-5 TRBV6-1 16 - TGTGCCAGCAGTGAAGGGGGGGGGCTTAACCGAGAGACCCAGTACTTC CASSEGGGLNRETQYF
- TRBJ2-7 TRBV7-2 11 - TGTGCCAGCAGCTTAGCTCTCGAGCAGTACTTC CASSLALEQYF
many TRBJ2-1 TRBV11-3 15 - TGTGCCAGCAGCTTAGCACAGGGAAACTACAATGAGCAGTTCTTC CASSLAQGNYNEQFF
- TRBJ2-1 TRBV28 16 - TGTGCCAGCAGTTCCGGACAGAGCCGAGGAGAGGGTGAGCAGCTCTTC CASSSGQSRGEGEQLF
many TRBJ2-5 TRBV6-5 14 - TGTGCCAGCAGCACAGGGTCCGCTCAAGAGACCCAGTACTTC CASSTGSAQETQYF
- TRBJ2-1 TRBV7-8 16 TRBD2 TGTGCCAGCAGCTCAAGGACTAGCGGGATCTACAATGAGCAGTTCTTC CASSSRTSGIYNEQFF
- TRBJ1-6 TRBV12-3/TRBV12-4 15 TRBD1 TGTGCCAGCACTACCCGGGACAGCTATAATTCACCCCTCCACTTT CASTTRDSYNSPLHF
- TRBJ1-2 TRBV28 14 TRBD1 TGTGCCAGCAGTTTGGACAGGGGAGTGGATGGCTACACCTTC CASSLDRGVDGYTF
- TRBJ2-3 TRBV29-1 17 TRBD2 TGCAGCGCCGGCGGGAGGGGATCAGCTTTGAGCGCAGATACGCAGTATTTT CSAGGRGSALSADTQYF